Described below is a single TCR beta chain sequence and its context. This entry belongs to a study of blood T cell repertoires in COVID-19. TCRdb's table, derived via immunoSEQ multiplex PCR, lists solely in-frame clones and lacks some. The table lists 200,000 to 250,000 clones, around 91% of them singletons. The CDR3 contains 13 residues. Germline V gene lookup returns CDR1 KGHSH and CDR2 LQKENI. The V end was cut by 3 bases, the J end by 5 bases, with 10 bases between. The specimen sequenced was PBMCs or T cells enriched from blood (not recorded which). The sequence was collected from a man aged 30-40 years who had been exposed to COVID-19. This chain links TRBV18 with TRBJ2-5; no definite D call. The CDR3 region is CASSPIIVETQYF. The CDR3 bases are TGTGCCAGCTCACCTATAATAGTGGAGACCCAGTACTTC.